This T cell receptor (beta chain) was profiled in a study of multiple sclerosis patients with progressive multifocal leukoencephalopathy. Whole-study results and caveats: Lower normalized Shannon entropy suggested reduced TRB diversity in most PML patients. PML-onset expanded TRB clones were detectable before and during natalizumab therapy.

Synthetic inline TR CDR3 controls covering all V-J pairings were spiked into each PCR. The method was immunoSEQ multiplex PCR; TCRdb's version includes in-frame clones alone and lacks a portion of them. Among tens of thousands of clones listed, over 85% were seen once. This clone is a singleton in its sample. Antigen unknown. Time point described: 6 to 7 months of natalizumab therapy. T1 marks 6 months and T2 marks 12 months of natalizumab therapy. This CDR3 is built from 11 residues. V trimming: 6 bases; J trimming: 8 bases; junction bases outside the gene matches: 5. The germline V gene has CDR1 DFQATT and CDR2 SNEGSKA (reference sequence).

The V gene is TRBV20-1, the J gene TRBJ1-2; 8 bases fit TRBD1. Sequenced here: PBMCs, sampled from a patient treated with natalizumab. The origin of this receptor is a human donor with multiple sclerosis. CDR3 residues: CSAETGEGYTF. The CDR3 bases are TGCAGTGCCGAGACAGGGGAAGGCTACACCTTC.